The 11 T cell receptor beta chains presented below share a single source sample, sequenced in a study of T cell repertoires in cytomegalovirus infection. TCRdb called the reads again in MiXCR, with one record for every CDR3 protein. The sample has 900,000 to 950,000 distinct CDR3 sequences; roughly 30% are singletons. These receptors are not linked to any known antigen. The input for sequencing was cultured CD8+ T cells from PBMCs, taken from culture after CMV antigen stimulation. These receptors all come from a human donor in good health (CMV status not recorded). Some clones in this sample may be carry-over from other donors' samples.

The chain combines TRBV7-8 with TRBJ2-1, with 9 bases lining up with TRBD2. From germline, CDR1 is SGHVS and CDR2 FQNEAQ. This CDR3 contains 15 residues. With 1 base clipped from V and 10 bases from J, the junction kept 8 bases outside the gene matches. CDR3 in amino acids: CASSLEGLAAKEQFF. In nucleotides, the CDR3 is TGTGCCAGCAGCTTAGAGGGACTAGCTGCTAAGGAGCAGTTCTTC. Full variable domain (outside the CDR3, taken from reference TRBV7-8 and TRBJ2-1): GAGVSQSPRYKVAKRGQDVALRCDPISGHVSLFWYQQALGQGPEFLTYFQNEAQLDKSGLPSDRFFAERPEGSVSTLKIQRTQQEDSAVYLCASSLEGLAAKEQFFGPGTRLTVL.

J is TRBJ1-1 and V is TRBV6-1; TRBD1 might be the D (5 bases). The CDR3 is 13 amino acids. Germline V gene data show CDR1 as MNHNS and CDR2 as SASEGT. V was pared by 7 bases and J by 6 bases, with 15 bases between. The CDR3 region has the DNA TGTGCCAGCACCCGGTGGGGGGAGCCTGAAGCTTTCTTT. Protein sequence: CASTRWGEPEAFF.

The chain has TRBV12-3 or TRBV12-4 and TRBJ1-2; TRBD1 aligns across 8 bases. The junction had 8 bases not matched to a gene; V was cut back by 4 bases and J by 4 bases. There are 15 residues in the CDR3. The CDR3 is CASSSRQGPLYGYTF. The CDR3, as DNA: TGTGCCAGCAGTTCACGACAGGGGCCCCTCTATGGCTACACCTTC.

V is TRBV3-1 and J is TRBJ2-5; tentative D call: TRBD2 (7 bases). The germline V and J ends were trimmed by 8 bases and 5 bases, with 15 bases remaining between them. The CDR3 length is 13 residues. Germline V gene lookup returns CDR1 LGHDT and CDR2 YNNKEL (reference sequence). The CDR3 is CASHGGGLETQYF. In nucleotides, the CDR3 is TGTGCCAGCCATGGGGGGGGCTTGGAGACCCAGTACTTC.

This clonotype occurred a few times. The chain is built from TRBV6-5 and TRBJ2-1; TRBD2 matches at 7 bases. This CDR3 is 16 amino acids long. After removal of 7 bases from V and 4 bases from J, the junction contained 13 bases not matched to a gene. Germline-derived CDR1 and CDR2 are MNHEY and SVGAGI. The chain's CDR3 is CASNSRGGGFYNEQFF. In DNA, the CDR3 is TGTGCCAGCAATAGCCGCGGCGGGGGATTTTACAATGAGCAGTTCTTC.

This clonotype has only a few counts. The V call is TRBV4-2, the J call TRBJ1-4; D ambiguous. This CDR3 has 12 amino acids. Germline lookup yields CDR1 LGHNA and CDR2 YNFKEQ. Trimming stripped 0 bases from V and 8 bases from J, with 4 bases between. The CDR3 here is CASSQDLEKLFF. In DNA form, the CDR3 reads TGTGCCAGCAGCCAAGATTTGGAAAAACTGTTTTTT.

The chain combines TRBV7-9 with TRBJ1-5; TRBD1 matches at 10 bases. The CDR3 is made up of 16 amino acids. Germline CDR1 is SEHNR and CDR2 is FQNEAQ (reference sequence). V shed 3 bases and J 7 bases; nucleotides not matched to a gene: 9. CDR3 sequence (DNA): TGTGCCAGCAGCTTCGAGGGACAGGGGTTCGAACAGCCCCAGCATTTT. This translates into CASSFEGQGFEQPQHF.

This clonotype was found many times. V gene TRBV7-9 combines with J gene TRBJ1-4; D may be TRBD1 (5 bases). The CDR3 extends over 17 amino acids. The V gene lost 5 bases and the J gene lost 8 bases, with 24 bases spanning the gap. CDR1 is SEHNR and CDR2 is FQNEAQ in the germline V gene (reference sequence). The CDR3 loop is CASSRTTYRDGGEKLFF. The CDR3 DNA reads TGTGCCAGCAGCCGCACCACTTATAGGGACGGTGGCGAAAAACTGTTTTTT.

This clonotype appeared a few times. J is TRBJ2-7 and V is TRBV11-2; D unclear. The germline V gene encodes CDR1 SGHAT and CDR2 FQNNGV. This CDR3 comprises 14 residues. The V end lost 1 base, the J end lost 2 bases, and 9 bases lay between the germline ends. The CDR3 here is CASSLGPRTYEQYV. The CDR3 DNA follows: TGTGCCAGCAGCTTAGGTCCCAGAACCTACGAGCAGTACGTC.

This clonotype has a count of ten or more. This chain links TRBV7-6 with TRBJ2-3; 7 bases match TRBD1. With V trimmed by 1 base and J by 2 bases, 9 bases remained unmatched. The CDR3 spans 17 residues. Germline V lookup: CDR1 SGHVS, CDR2 FNYEAQ. The CDR3 region has the DNA TGTGCCAGCAGCTTAGTAGGGGGCCTAACACTCACAGATACGCAGTATTTT. Its protein is CASSLVGGLTLTDTQYF.

A few counts support this clonotype. J is TRBJ2-5 and V is TRBV6-2 or TRBV6-3; TRBD1 matches 7 bases. Germline V CDR1 and CDR2: MNHEY, SVGEGT. V lost 5 bases and J lost 5; bases outside the gene matches: 11. There are 15 residues in the CDR3. The CDR3 DNA follows: TGTGCCAGCAGTGATTGGGACAGTCCCCGGGAGACCCAGTACTTC. Protein: CASSDWDSPRETQYF.